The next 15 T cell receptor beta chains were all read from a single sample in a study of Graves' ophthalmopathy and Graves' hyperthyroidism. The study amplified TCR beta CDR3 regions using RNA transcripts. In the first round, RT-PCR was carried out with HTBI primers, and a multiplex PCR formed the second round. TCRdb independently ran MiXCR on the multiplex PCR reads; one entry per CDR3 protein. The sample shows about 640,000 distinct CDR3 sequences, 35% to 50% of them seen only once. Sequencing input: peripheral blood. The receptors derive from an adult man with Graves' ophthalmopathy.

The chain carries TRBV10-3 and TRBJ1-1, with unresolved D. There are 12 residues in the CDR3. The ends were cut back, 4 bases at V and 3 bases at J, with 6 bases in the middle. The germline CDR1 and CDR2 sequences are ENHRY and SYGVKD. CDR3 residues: CAISGKDTEAFF. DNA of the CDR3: TGTGCCATCAGTGGGAAGGACACTGAAGCTTTCTTT.

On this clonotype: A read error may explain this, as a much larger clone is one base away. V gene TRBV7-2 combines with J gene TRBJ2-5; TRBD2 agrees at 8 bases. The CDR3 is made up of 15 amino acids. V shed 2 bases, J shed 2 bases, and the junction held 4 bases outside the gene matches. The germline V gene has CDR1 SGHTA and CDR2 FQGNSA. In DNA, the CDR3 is TGTGCCAGCAGCTTAAACCCTAGCGGGCAAGAGACCCAGTACTTC. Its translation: CASSLNPSGQETQYF.

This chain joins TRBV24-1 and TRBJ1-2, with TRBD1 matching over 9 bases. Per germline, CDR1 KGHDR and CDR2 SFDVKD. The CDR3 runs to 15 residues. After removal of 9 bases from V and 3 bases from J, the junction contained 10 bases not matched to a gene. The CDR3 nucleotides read TGTGCCACCGGGGACAGGGAATTGGAGGACTATGGCTACACCTTC. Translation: CATGDRELEDYGYTF.

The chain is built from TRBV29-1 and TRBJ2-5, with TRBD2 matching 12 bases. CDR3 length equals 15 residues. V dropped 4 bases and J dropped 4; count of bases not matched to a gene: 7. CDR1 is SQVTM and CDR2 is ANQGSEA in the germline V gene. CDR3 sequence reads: CSVGLAGARIETQYF. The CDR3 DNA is TGCAGCGTTGGACTAGCGGGGGCGCGGATAGAGACCCAGTACTTC.

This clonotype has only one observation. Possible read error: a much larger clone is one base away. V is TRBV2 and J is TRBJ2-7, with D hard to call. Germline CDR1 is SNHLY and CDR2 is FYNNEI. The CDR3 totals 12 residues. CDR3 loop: CVSTKERYEQYF. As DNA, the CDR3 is TGTGTCAGCACGAAGGAGAGATACGAGCAGTACTTC.

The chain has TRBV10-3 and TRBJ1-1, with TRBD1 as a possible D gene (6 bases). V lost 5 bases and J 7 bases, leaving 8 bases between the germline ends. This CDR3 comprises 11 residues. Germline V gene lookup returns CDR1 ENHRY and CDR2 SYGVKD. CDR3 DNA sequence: TGTGCCATCAGTATGGACAGTGAAGCTTTCTTT. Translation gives CAISMDSEAFF.

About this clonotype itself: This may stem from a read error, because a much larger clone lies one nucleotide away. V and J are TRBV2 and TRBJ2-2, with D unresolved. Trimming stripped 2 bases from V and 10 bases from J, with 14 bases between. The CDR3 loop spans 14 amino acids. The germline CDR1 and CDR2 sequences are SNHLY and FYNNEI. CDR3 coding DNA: TGTGCCAGCAGTGAATTAAGGGTTGGCGAGGAGCTGTTTTTT. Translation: CASSELRVGEELFF.

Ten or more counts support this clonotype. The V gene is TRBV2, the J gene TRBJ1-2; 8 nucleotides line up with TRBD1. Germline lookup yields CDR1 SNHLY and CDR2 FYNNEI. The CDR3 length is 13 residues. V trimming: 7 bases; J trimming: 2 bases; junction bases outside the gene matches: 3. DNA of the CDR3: TGTGCCAGCACGGGACAGGAGAACTATGGCTACACCTTC. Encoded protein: CASTGQENYGYTF.

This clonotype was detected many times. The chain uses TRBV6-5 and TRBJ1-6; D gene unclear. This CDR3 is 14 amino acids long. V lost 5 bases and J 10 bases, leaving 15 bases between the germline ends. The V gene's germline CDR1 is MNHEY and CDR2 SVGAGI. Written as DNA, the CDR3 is TGTGCCAGCAGTAAAGGACTCATGGCGTCACCCCTCCACTTT. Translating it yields CASSKGLMASPLHF.

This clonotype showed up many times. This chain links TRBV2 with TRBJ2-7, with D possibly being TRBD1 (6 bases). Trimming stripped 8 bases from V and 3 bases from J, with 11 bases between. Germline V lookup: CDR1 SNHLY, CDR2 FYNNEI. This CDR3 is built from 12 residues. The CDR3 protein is CASRDIHYEQYF. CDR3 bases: TGTGCCAGCCGGGACATTCACTACGAGCAGTACTTC.

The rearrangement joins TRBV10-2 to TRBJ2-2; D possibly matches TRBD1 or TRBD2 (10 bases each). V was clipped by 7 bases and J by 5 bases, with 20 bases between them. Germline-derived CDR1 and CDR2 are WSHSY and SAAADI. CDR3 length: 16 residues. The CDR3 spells CASTLAGGQGTGELFF. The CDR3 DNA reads TGCGCCAGCACGTTAGCGGGGGGACAGGGGACCGGGGAGCTGTTTTTT.

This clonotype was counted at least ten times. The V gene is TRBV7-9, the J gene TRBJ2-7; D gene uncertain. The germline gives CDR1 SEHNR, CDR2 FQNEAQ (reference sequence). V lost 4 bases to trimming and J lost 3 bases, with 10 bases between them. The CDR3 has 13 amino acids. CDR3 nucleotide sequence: TGTGCCAGCAGCTCGGCGGTAAACTACGAGCAGTACTTC. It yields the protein CASSSAVNYEQYF.

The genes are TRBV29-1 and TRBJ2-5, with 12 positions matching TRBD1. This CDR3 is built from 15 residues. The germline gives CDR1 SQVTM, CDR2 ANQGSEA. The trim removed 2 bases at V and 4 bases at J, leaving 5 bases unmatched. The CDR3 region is CSVEWGQGALETQYF. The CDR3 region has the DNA TGCAGCGTTGAATGGGGACAGGGGGCTCTAGAGACCCAGTACTTC.

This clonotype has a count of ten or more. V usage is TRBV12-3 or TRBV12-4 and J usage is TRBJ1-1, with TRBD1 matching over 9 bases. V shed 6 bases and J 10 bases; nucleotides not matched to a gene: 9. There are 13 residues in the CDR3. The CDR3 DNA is TGTGCCAGCAGACCGGACAGGGGCGATCGAGCTTTCTTT. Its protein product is CASRPDRGDRAFF.

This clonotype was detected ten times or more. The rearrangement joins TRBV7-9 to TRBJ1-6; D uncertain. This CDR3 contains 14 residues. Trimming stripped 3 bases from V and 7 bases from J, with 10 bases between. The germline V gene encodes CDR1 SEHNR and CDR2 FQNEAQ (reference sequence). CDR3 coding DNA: TGTGCCAGCAGCTTCCACGACGACAATTCACCCCTCCACTTT. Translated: CASSFHDDNSPLHF.